This T cell receptor (beta chain) was documented in a study of T cell responses to AZD1222 COVID-19 vaccine. Study-wide results and limits: A mostly white British donor set with more females was recruited, and clonal diversity was possibly underestimated.

Concerning this clone: Its antigen is currently unknown.

Assay used: immunoSEQ multiplex PCR; TCRdb lists only in-frame clones, some missing. The repertoire holds 150,000 to 200,000 clones, about 90% seen once, with over 4.5% in the top ten. The CDR3 has 16 residues. CDR1 and CDR2 (germline): MDHEN, SYDVKM. Trimming stripped 3 bases from V and 2 bases from J, with 17 bases between. The receptor's source is an adult in good health. The chain has TRBV28 and TRBJ2-7; D is undetermined. The material sequenced was peripheral blood, taken on day 0 of AZD1222 vaccination. The CDR3 DNA is TGTGCCAGCAGTTTTAATCCCGAACAGATAACCTACGAGCAGTACTTC. This translates into CASSFNPEQITYEQYF.